This TCR beta chain was recovered during a study of CD8 T cells in Susac syndrome. As for the study in general: Sequencing included Susac syndrome patients, over 5 of them with active disease and under 10 in remission.

The RNA input was roughly 0.45 to 1 ug, and it was reverse transcribed with random hexamers. TCRdb re-called the immunoSEQ multiplex PCR reads through MiXCR, storing one row per CDR3 protein. The sample includes tens of thousands of distinct CDR3 sequences, 90% to 95% seen only once; the top ten take approximately 0.15%. From blood CD8+ and CD4+ T cells, TCR beta sequences were generated. Deletions cut 0 bases from V and 9 bases from J, with 18 bases between. The CDR3 runs 16 residues. CDR1 is DFQATT and CDR2 is SNEGSKA in the germline V gene (reference sequence). The sequence derives from a human donor with Susac syndrome. Sequenced: CD4+ T cells from PBMCs. The V and J genes are TRBV20-1 and TRBJ1-6; D perhaps matches TRBD1 (5 bases). CDR3 in DNA: TGCAGTGCTAGAGATTGGGGGAGAGATTCGGGTTCACCCCTCCACTTT. Translation gives CSARDWGRDSGSPLHF.